A single TCR beta chain is shown here with its context. Profiling relied on immunoSEQ multiplex PCR, and the TCRdb table lists in-frame clones only, not all of them. This sample has a few hundred thousand clones; roughly 90% occur once, and the top ten carry 1.5% to 2%. This specimen comes from a study of blood T cell repertoires in COVID-19. About the study: Acute-phase and convalescent COVID-19 samples originated in the United States, Italy and Spain.

The receptor's source is a woman aged 40 to 50 who had recovered from COVID-19. Sequenced: PBMCs or T cells enriched from blood (not recorded which).

The CDR3 region has the DNA TGTGCCAGCAGCGGAGAATACGAGCAGTACTTC. This gives the protein CASSGEYEQYF. The chain combines TRBV7-2 with TRBJ2-7; D uncertain. V lost 5 bases and J 4 bases, leaving 6 bases between the germline ends. The CDR3 runs to 11 residues. CDR1 is SGHTA and CDR2 is FQGNSA in the germline V gene.